Below are 27 T cell receptor beta chains sequenced from a single sample in a study of low-dose radiotherapy and immunotherapy resistance in tumors. The time point was: after trial treatment. Treatment here: LDRT plus nivolumab, ipilimumab, low-dose cyclophosphamide and aspirin (RACIN trial). Alpha- and beta-chain coverage of first-strand cDNA came from TRAV- and TRBV-specific primers. With a V-primer adapter and a constant-region primer, TCRs were amplified for about 22 PCR cycles. TCRdb processed the reads anew with MiXCR; each CDR3 protein has one entry. The sample has 100,000 or so distinct CDR3 sequences, roughly 20% seen once. The input for sequencing was PBMCs, taken after low-dose radiotherapy plus immunotherapy. All receptors come from a male donor with prostate cancer.

This sequence joins TRBV5-6 and TRBJ1-5; D may be TRBD1 (6 bases). Germline CDR1 reads SGHDT; CDR2 reads YYEEEE. The CDR3 length is 13 residues. Trimming left V 4 bases short and J 13 bases short, with 18 bases between. The CDR3: CASSRLLTGTQHF. CDR3 DNA sequence: TGTGCCAGCAGCCGTCTCCTTACAGGGACTCAGCATTTT. The full variable domain, its missing parts supplied by reference TRBV5-6 and TRBJ1-5, is DAGVTQSPTHLIKTRGQQVTLRCSPKSGHDTVSWYQQALGQGPQFIFQYYEEEERQRGNFPDRFSGHQFPNYSSELNVNALLLGDSALYLCASSRLLTGTQHFGDGTRLSIL.

There are many counts of this clonotype. DNA for the CDR3: TGTGCCAGCAGTGAAGGGACAGGACCCTATGGCTACACCTTC. Translating gives CASSEGTGPYGYTF. The genes are TRBV6-1 and TRBJ1-2, with TRBD1 identical over 7 bases. Unmatched junction bases numbered 3, after V lost 1 base and J lost 4 bases. The CDR3 has 14 residues. Germline V gives CDR1 MNHNS, CDR2 SASEGT.

This clonotype was seen many times. The J gene is TRBJ2-7, the V gene TRBV2; D is unresolved. Germline assignment: CDR1 SNHLY and CDR2 FYNNEI. This CDR3 contains 13 residues. V gave up 6 bases and J gave up 2 bases, with 11 bases separating them. The CDR3 DNA is TGTGCCAGCAGAAATATGGCAGCCTACGAGCAGTACTTC. This translates into CASRNMAAYEQYF.

Comments on this clonotype: A single base is all that separates this from a far larger clone, so a read error is likely. The J gene is TRBJ2-7, the V gene TRBV5-5; D possibly corresponds to TRBD2 (6 bases). From germline, CDR1 is SGHKS and CDR2 YYEKEE (reference sequence). The CDR3 runs 15 residues. Written as DNA, the CDR3 is TGCGCCAGCAGGTTTGGGCCCCAGACAGCTAGCGAGCAGTGCTTC. It is translated as CASRFGPQTASEQCF.

This clonotype was recorded many times. V and J are TRBV28 and TRBJ2-6; D is possibly TRBD1 (6 bases). The germline V and J ends were trimmed by 4 bases and 0 bases, with 10 bases remaining between them. Germline lookup yields CDR1 MDHEN and CDR2 SYDVKM. This CDR3 is built from 16 residues. The CDR3 spells CASSWLQGSGANVLTF. As DNA, the CDR3 is TGTGCCAGCAGTTGGTTACAGGGCTCTGGGGCCAACGTCCTGACTTTC.

The V and J genes are TRBV2 and TRBJ2-2; D could derive from TRBD1 or TRBD2 (5 bases each). V lost 7 bases to trimming and J lost 3 bases, with 15 bases between them. Germline lookup yields CDR1 SNHLY and CDR2 FYNNEI. The CDR3 contains 15 residues. The chain's CDR3 is CASNTGPGDTGELFF. CDR3 nucleotides: TGTGCCAGCAACACGGGACCAGGAGACACCGGGGAGCTGTTTTTT.

This clonotype was counted only a few times. This chain links TRBV12-3 or TRBV12-4 with TRBJ2-1; TRBD1 matches 7 bases. J gave up 5 bases and V 3 bases, and 1 base lay outside the gene matches. This CDR3 spans 13 amino acids. CDR3 sequence: CASSFGTDNEQFF. As DNA, the CDR3 is TGTGCCAGCAGTTTTGGGACAGACAATGAGCAGTTCTTC.

The table lists this clonotype with many counts. The CDR3 is CASSDEGDGYTF. DNA of the CDR3: TGTGCCAGCAGTGATGAGGGGGACGGCTACACCTTC. This chain links TRBV6-1 with TRBJ1-2; tentatively, D is TRBD1 (6 bases). The CDR3 is 12 residues long. Trimming stripped 3 bases from V and 8 bases from J, with 10 bases between. Germline CDR1 reads MNHNS; CDR2 reads SASEGT.

This clonotype has just one count. Germline and junction disagree at one end, which may indicate a read error. The chain employs TRBV9 and TRBJ2-3, with D possibly being TRBD1 (6 bases). The CDR3 totals 15 residues. Germline CDR1 is SGDLS and CDR2 is YYNGEE. The CDR3 sequence: CASSTRDKPADTQSF. For the CDR3, the DNA is TGTGCCAGCAGCACCAGGGACAAGCCGGCGGATACGCAGTCTTTT.

This clonotype was counted many times. This rearrangement joins TRBV7-2 to TRBJ2-1, with 12 bases identical to TRBD2. Germline loops: CDR1 SGHTA, CDR2 FQGNSA. The CDR3 contains 15 residues. J gave up 10 bases and V 2 bases, and 6 bases lay outside the gene matches. In DNA, the CDR3 is TGTGCCAGCAGCTTACCTAGCGGGGGGGCTGGCGAGCAGTTCTTC. Residues: CASSLPSGGAGEQFF.

This clonotype was picked up many times. The V and J genes are TRBV11-2 and TRBJ2-2, with 9 bases identical to TRBD2. Germline CDR1 and CDR2: SGHAT and FQNNGV. The CDR3 covers 17 residues. Trimming at V came to 1 base and at J to 3 bases, leaving 6 bases not matched to a gene. CDR3 nucleotide sequence: TGTGCCAGCAGCTTAGTGTTCGGCGGGGGGGACACCGGGGAGCTGTTTTTT. It yields the protein CASSLVFGGGDTGELFF.

This clonotype occurred many times. V usage is TRBV5-1 and J usage is TRBJ2-1; 11 nucleotides line up with TRBD1. CDR1 SGHRS and CDR2 YFSETQ come from the germline V gene. V trimming: 5 bases; J trimming: 8 bases; junction bases outside the gene matches: 6. The CDR3 spans 14 residues. In nucleotides, the CDR3 is TGCGCCAGCAGACCCGGGACAGGGGGATATGAGCAGTTCTTC. This encodes CASRPGTGGYEQFF.

V usage is TRBV11-2 and J usage is TRBJ2-3; D is unclear. Trimming shortened V by 4 bases and J by 7 bases, and 27 bases separated the two germline ends. CDR1 is SGHAT and CDR2 is FQNNGV in the germline V gene. CDR3 size: 18 residues. As DNA, the CDR3 is TGTGCCAGCAGCTCAAACCCCCGGATGGTAGGCAGCACTTATACGCAGTATTTT. Translation: CASSSNPRMVGSTYTQYF. Full variable domain (remainder filled in from reference TRBV11-2 and TRBJ2-3): EAGVAQSPRYKIIEKRQSVAFWCNPISGHATLYWYQQILGQGPKLLIQFQNNGVVDDSQLPKDRFSAERLKGVDSTLKIQPAKLEDSAVYLCASSSNPRMVGSTYTQYFGPGTRLTVL.

This clonotype has more than one count but fewer than ten. The CDR3 loop reads CASSLQKGGDQPQHF. CDR3 DNA: TGTGCCAGCAGCTTACAGAAGGGGGGCGATCAGCCCCAGCATTTT. The rearrangement joins TRBV7-2 to TRBJ1-5; maybe TRBD1 (6 bases). CDR3 size: 15 residues. The ends were cut back, 2 bases at V and 5 bases at J, with 13 bases in the middle. Germline values: CDR1 SGHTA, CDR2 FQGNSA.

This clonotype was counted ten times or more. The genes are TRBV6-5 and TRBJ2-1, with 9 bases matching TRBD2. This CDR3 comprises 16 residues. V shed 5 bases, J shed 2 bases, and the junction held 7 bases outside the gene matches. Germline CDR1 MNHEY, CDR2 SVGAGI. CDR3 nucleotides: TGTGCCAGCAGTCTTGGAGGCGGGGGGGCCTACAATGAGCAGTTCTTC. Translation: CASSLGGGGAYNEQFF.

This clonotype was found many times. CDR3 protein: CASSSLGSNQPQHF. In nucleotides, the CDR3 is TGTGCCAGCAGTTCCCTCGGTAGCAATCAGCCCCAGCATTTT. J is TRBJ1-5 and V is TRBV12-3 or TRBV12-4; no reliable D call. The V and J ends lost 4 bases and 0 bases respectively, with 7 bases between them. There are 14 residues in the CDR3.

The table lists this clonotype with many counts. The chain combines TRBV4-1 with TRBJ2-5; D unclear. Germline CDR1 and CDR2: MGHRA and YSYEKL. This CDR3 spans 13 amino acids. The V gene lost 1 base and the J gene lost 5 bases, with 8 bases spanning the gap. CDR3 coding DNA: TGCGCCAGCAGCCAAGGTTTGGGGGAGACCCAGTACTTC. Its translation is CASSQGLGETQYF.

This clonotype showed up many times. The rearrangement uses TRBV10-3 and TRBJ1-1; maybe TRBD1 (6 bases). V lost 7 bases and J 5 bases, leaving 14 bases between the germline ends. Germline-derived CDR1 and CDR2 are ENHRY and SYGVKD. CDR3 length: 13 residues. In DNA form, the CDR3 reads TGTGCCATCAAAGGGGGGGCAAATACTGAAGCTTTCTTT. Residues: CAIKGGANTEAFF.

This clonotype turned up a few times. The V call is TRBV28, the J call TRBJ2-2; 10 nucleotides agree with TRBD2. The CDR3 loop spans 19 amino acids. Germline V gives CDR1 MDHEN, CDR2 SYDVKM. V was pared by 5 bases and J by 2 bases, with 14 bases of the junction left unmatched. DNA for the CDR3: TGTGCCAGCAGTCTGATTGGACTAGCGGAAACACCCAACACCGGGGAGCTGTTTTTT. Translating it yields CASSLIGLAETPNTGELFF.

Notes on this clonotype: A far larger clone lies a single base away; this is likely a read error. The chain joins TRBV5-4 to TRBJ2-7, with D perhaps given as TRBD1 or TRBD2 (5 bases each). The germline V and J ends were trimmed by 4 bases and 3 bases, with 17 bases remaining between them. CDR1 is SGHNT and CDR2 is YYREEE in the germline V gene (reference sequence). This CDR3 is 15 amino acids long. The CDR3, as DNA: TGTGCCAGCAGCCAAGAAGGGACCCCCGGCTACGAGCAGTACTTC. Protein product: CASSQEGTPGYEQYF.

The table lists this clonotype with many counts. V and J are TRBV30 and TRBJ2-6; 8 nucleotides align to TRBD1. Unmatched junction bases numbered 2, after V lost 6 bases and J lost 1 base. The CDR3 consists of 14 residues. Germline CDR1 is GTSNPN and CDR2 is SVGIG (reference sequence). The CDR3 DNA sequence: TGTGCCTGCCAGGGGGCTTCTGGGGCCAACGTCCTGACTTTC. Residues: CACQGASGANVLTF.

This clonotype was recorded many times. The chain links TRBV7-9 to TRBJ1-1; 8 bases align to TRBD1. The CDR3 has 13 residues. The V gene end was trimmed by 4 bases and the J gene end by 5 bases; junction bases not matched to a gene: 3. The germline V gene has CDR1 SEHNR and CDR2 FQNEAQ (reference sequence). The DNA for the CDR3 is TGTGCCAGCAGCTCTCAGGGGGCTACTGAAGCTTTCTTT. It is translated as CASSSQGATEAFF.

The chain uses TRBV2 and TRBJ1-2; D uncertain. V lost 8 bases, J lost 0 bases, and 10 bases lay in between. The germline gives CDR1 SNHLY, CDR2 FYNNEI. The CDR3 extends over 13 amino acids. The chain's CDR3 is CASGREPNYGYTF. The CDR3 nucleotides read TGTGCCAGCGGTCGTGAGCCTAACTATGGCTACACCTTC.

This clonotype was observed at least ten times. The chain couples TRBV2 to TRBJ2-3, with D perhaps TRBD2 (7 bases). Deletions cut 6 bases from V and 2 bases from J, with 12 bases between. Germline-derived CDR1 and CDR2 are SNHLY and FYNNEI. The CDR3 extends over 14 amino acids. The CDR3 spells CASSMGGATDTQYF. DNA for the CDR3: TGTGCCAGCAGCATGGGGGGGGCCACAGATACGCAGTATTTT.

This clonotype was seen at least ten times. This sequence joins TRBV11-2 and TRBJ1-1, with D possibly being TRBD1 (5 bases). The V end was cut by 3 bases, the J end by 10 bases, with 18 bases between. There are 14 residues in the CDR3. Germline V lookup: CDR1 SGHAT, CDR2 FQNNGV. The CDR3 reads CASSFQRGEGRAFF. In nucleotides, the CDR3 is TGTGCCAGCAGCTTTCAGCGCGGAGAGGGGAGAGCTTTCTTT.

This clonotype was counted many times. The chain joins TRBV6-4 to TRBJ2-1; 9 bases agree with TRBD1. Unmatched junction bases numbered 5, after V lost 2 bases and J lost 6 bases. The germline gives CDR1 MRHNA, CDR2 SNTAGT. CDR3 length: 15 amino acids. The CDR3 DNA reads as TGTGCCAGCAGTGACGAAAGACAGGGGGTCAATGAGCAGTTCTTC. It specifies CASSDERQGVNEQFF.

The chain joins TRBV7-2 to TRBJ1-1, with D uncertain. CDR1 and CDR2 (germline): SGHTA, FQGNSA. V lost 6 bases and J lost 2, with 10 bases in between. This CDR3 contains 13 residues. CDR3 nucleotides: TGTGCCAGCAGGGCCCGGGGAAACACTGAAGCTTTCTTT. Its protein is CASRARGNTEAFF.